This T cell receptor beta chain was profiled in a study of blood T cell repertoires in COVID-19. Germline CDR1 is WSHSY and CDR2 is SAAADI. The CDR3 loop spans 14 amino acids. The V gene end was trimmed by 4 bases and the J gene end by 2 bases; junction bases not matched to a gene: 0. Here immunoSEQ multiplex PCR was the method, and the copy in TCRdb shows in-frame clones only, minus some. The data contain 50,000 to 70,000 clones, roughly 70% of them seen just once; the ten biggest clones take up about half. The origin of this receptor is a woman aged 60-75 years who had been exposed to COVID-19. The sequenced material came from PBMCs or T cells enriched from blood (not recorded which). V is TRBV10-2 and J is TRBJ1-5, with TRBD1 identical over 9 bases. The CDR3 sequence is CASSGTGGNQPQHF. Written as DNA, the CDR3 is TGCGCCAGCAGTGGGACAGGGGGCAATCAGCCCCAGCATTTT.